The present T cell receptor beta chain was sequenced within a study of CD8 T cells in ankylosing spondylitis. General study findings and limits: A TCR beta motif of roughly eight highly homologous variants seemed to mark ankylosing spondylitis blood.

As the method for making TCR beta libraries, quantitative 5'-RACE with molecular barcodes was used. TCRdb itself ran the 5' RACE reads through MiXCR, one entry per CDR3 protein. Seen here are 230,000 or so distinct CDR3 sequences, 18% observed once, and the top ten hold about a third. A note on this clonotype: Its antigen is undetermined.

The CDR3 contains 15 residues. The V end was cut by 0 bases, the J end by 5 bases, with 15 bases between. Germline V gene sequence: CDR1 SQVTM, CDR2 ANQGSEA. Sequencing used blood, either unsorted or a sorted T cell fraction (not recorded which). The sequence came from a male donor with ankylosing spondylitis or in good health (not recorded which). The V call is TRBV29-1, the J call TRBJ2-3; D perhaps matches TRBD2 (6 bases). CDR3 sequence reads: CSVEEEGSWRDTQYF. Here the CDR3 DNA reads TGCAGCGTTGAAGAGGAGGGGTCGTGGAGAGATACGCAGTATTTT.